Listed below are T cell receptor beta chains from one sample, sequenced in a study of T cells in Graves' hyperthyroidism and ophthalmopathy. MiXCR, run by TCRdb on the multiplex PCR reads, gives a single entry per CDR3 protein. This sample has about 560,000 distinct CDR3 sequences, with 15% to 20% found just once. Sample: blood. Receptor source: a woman between 18 and 30 years old with Graves' hyperthyroidism. The CDR3 runs from the conserved cysteine through the conserved F or W. The D gene is left open where the match is weak. The size of a clone is reported for some rows only, either as once, few or many, or as a class for expanded clones.

j_gene	abundance	v_gene	d_gene	CDR3nt	CDR3aa
TRBJ2-7	many	TRBV13	TRBD2	TGTGCCAGCAGCTACACCCGACGTCTGCTAGCGGGAGCTTCCTCCTACGAGCAGTACTTC	CASSYTRRLLAGASSYEQYF
TRBJ1-5	many	TRBV2	.	TGTGCCAGCAGTGAAATACGAAATCAGCCCCAGCATTTT	CASSEIRNQPQHF
TRBJ2-7	many	TRBV7-8	TRBD1	TGTGCCAGCAGCAAGACAGGGGCCTACGAGCAGTACTTC	CASSKTGAYEQYF
TRBJ2-3	.	TRBV9	.	TGTGCCAGCAGCTCGACCGTAGGGGGGTTCCAGACGCAGTATTTT	CASSSTVGGFQTQYF
TRBJ2-5	few	TRBV4-3	.	TGCGCCAGCAGCCAAGACTCGGGGCCGGAGACCCAGTACTTC	CASSQDSGPETQYF
TRBJ1-1	few	TRBV3-1	.	TGTGCCAGCAGCCAAGTGTCGTCCACTGAAGCTTTCTTT	CASSQVSSTEAFF
TRBJ2-2	.	TRBV7-8	TRBD2	TGTGCCAGCAGCCCGACTAGCGGAGTTAACACCGGGGAGCTGTTTTTT	CASSPTSGVNTGELFF
TRBJ2-1	few	TRBV27	.	TGTGCCAGCAGTGCTTTCCCGGACAGCAATGAGCAGTTCTTC	CASSAFPDSNEQFF
TRBJ2-7	.	TRBV12-5	.	TGTGCTAGTGGTCCCCCAAACACAGGCTCCTACGAGCAGTACTTC	CASGPPNTGSYEQYF
TRBJ2-7	many	TRBV12-3/TRBV12-4	.	TGTGCCAGCACCCCGGGGGTGGCGGTGAGAGACGAGCAGTACTTC	CASTPGVAVRDEQYF
TRBJ1-6	.	TRBV3-1	.	TGTGCCAGCAGCCGGGCCCGGGGATCACCCCTCCACTTT	CASSRARGSPLHF
TRBJ1-2	.	TRBV20-1	.	TGCAGTGCTAGAGACCCCTACCCTACAGGGATCGACTATGGCTACACCTTC	CSARDPYPTGIDYGYTF
TRBJ2-4	.	TRBV27	.	TGTGCCAGCAGTTCCTTGGAGCGGTCAGGGCGGACCAAAAACATTCAGTACTTC	CASSSLERSGRTKNIQYF
TRBJ2-7	many	TRBV12-3/TRBV12-4	TRBD1	TGTGCCAGCAGATCGGACAGGGGGGGGGAGGAGCAGTACTTC	CASRSDRGGEEQYF
TRBJ2-1	many	TRBV20-1	.	TGCAGTGGAGACGGGAGATCCCACAATGAGCAGTTCTTC	CSGDGRSHNEQFF
TRBJ2-3	.	TRBV20-1	.	TGCAGTGCTAGGCCGGGAAGCACAGATACGCAGTATTTT	CSARPGSTDTQYF